This TCR beta chain was identified in a study of blood T cell repertoires in COVID-19. In the study overall: Some COVID-19 samples were acute and others convalescent; all came from the United States, Italy and Spain. T cells, B-cell-depleted T cells, or PBMCs provided the cDNA or gDNA that served as material.

The CDR3 runs 16 residues. V shed 3 bases and J 0 bases; nucleotides not matched to a gene: 5. The germline V gene has CDR1 MDHEN and CDR2 SYDVKM. The sample holds one count of this clone. Study processing details: Amplification with reference gene primers provided the estimates of nucleated cell counts. Some clones are missing from TCRdb's copy, which holds only in-frame ones; the method was immunoSEQ multiplex PCR. That table is the source of V, J and clone size, and D and trimming were worked out from the DNA. The table lists about 670,000 clones, 85% to 90% of them singletons. The clonotype comes from a young woman with acute or convalescent COVID-19. Sequenced: peripheral blood. V gene TRBV28 combines with J gene TRBJ1-2; 9 bases are shared with TRBD1. The CDR3 sequence: CASSLDRGLTNYGYTF. The CDR3 region has the DNA TGTGCCAGCAGTTTGGACAGGGGATTGACTAACTATGGCTACACCTTC.